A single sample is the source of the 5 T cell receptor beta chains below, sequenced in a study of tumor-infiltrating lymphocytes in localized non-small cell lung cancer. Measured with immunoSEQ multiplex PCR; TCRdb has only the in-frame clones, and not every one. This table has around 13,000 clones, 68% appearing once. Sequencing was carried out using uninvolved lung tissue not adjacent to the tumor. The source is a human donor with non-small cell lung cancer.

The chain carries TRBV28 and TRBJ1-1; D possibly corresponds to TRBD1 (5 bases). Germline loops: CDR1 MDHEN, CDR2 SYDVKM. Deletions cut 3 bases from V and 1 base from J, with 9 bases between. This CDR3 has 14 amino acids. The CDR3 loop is CASSLTAWNTEAFF. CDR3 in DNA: TGTGCCAGCAGTTTGACAGCTTGGAACACTGAAGCTTTCTTT.

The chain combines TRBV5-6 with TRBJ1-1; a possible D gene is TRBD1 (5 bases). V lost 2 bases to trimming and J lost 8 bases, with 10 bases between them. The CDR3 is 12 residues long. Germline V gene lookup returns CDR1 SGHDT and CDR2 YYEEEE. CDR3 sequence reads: CASSFGGSEAFF. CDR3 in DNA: TGTGCCAGCAGCTTTGGGGGAAGCGAAGCTTTCTTT.

The DNA of the CDR3 is TGTGCCGGACAGGGGGCGGCTGGCTACACCTTC. Translating gives CAGQGAAGYTF. This chain connects TRBV6-6 to TRBJ1-2, with 11 bases matching TRBD1. V dropped 11 bases and J dropped 7; count of bases not matched to a gene: 3. The length of the CDR3 is 11 residues. Germline CDR1 MNHNY, CDR2 SVGAGI (reference sequence).

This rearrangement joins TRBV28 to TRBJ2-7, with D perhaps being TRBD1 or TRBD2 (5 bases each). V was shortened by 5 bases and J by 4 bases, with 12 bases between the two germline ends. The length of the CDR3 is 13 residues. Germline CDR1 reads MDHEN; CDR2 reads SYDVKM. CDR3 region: CASSPGPWYEQYV. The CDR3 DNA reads TGTGCCAGCAGTCCGGGACCTTGGTACGAGCAGTACGTC.

CDR3 in amino acids: CAISQQGPDGSYEQYV. The DNA of the CDR3 is TGTGCCATCAGTCAACAGGGGCCAGACGGATCCTACGAGCAGTACGTC. The genes are TRBV10-3 and TRBJ2-7, with TRBD1 matching 7 bases. The germline V gene has CDR1 ENHRY and CDR2 SYGVKD. V gave up 5 bases and J gave up 1 base; unmatched junction bases: 11. This CDR3 is 16 amino acids long.